The sequence of this TCR beta chain was determined in a study of T cells in Graves' hyperthyroidism and ophthalmopathy. There are a few counts of this clonotype. Germline assignment: CDR1 SGHRS and CDR2 YFSETQ. The V end lost 7 bases, the J end lost 7 bases, and 12 bases lay between the germline ends. This CDR3 is 13 amino acids long. RNA transcripts yielded amplified TCR beta CDR3 regions. During a first-round RT-PCR of the TCR CDR3, the HTBI primer set was used. TCRdb independently ran MiXCR on the multiplex PCR reads; one entry per CDR3 protein. The table shows around 420,000 distinct CDR3 sequences, with roughly 13% occurring only once.

The receptor was isolated from a woman under 30 with Graves' hyperthyroidism. Sequenced sample: blood. V is TRBV5-1 and J is TRBJ1-6, with D possibly being TRBD1 (6 bases). This CDR3 reads CASSDSSNSPLHF. In DNA, the CDR3 is TGCGCCAGCTCGGACAGTTCCAATTCACCCCTCCACTTT.